The 24 T cell receptor beta chains given below trace back to one sample, sequenced in a study of blood T cells in healthy people across ages. A sample-barcoded 5' primer and a J-beta primer mix were used in a second PCR of roughly 7 to 12 cycles. One entry per CDR3 protein, called by TCRdb with MiXCR from the 5' RACE reads. The sample consists of about 1.5 million distinct CDR3 sequences, less than 45% of them appearing once. Sequences were obtained from blood. Receptors originate from a woman under 30 in good health.

The chain joins TRBV7-2 to TRBJ2-1; D ambiguous. The DNA end is more similar to TRBJ2-7, so the J call may be wrong. This CDR3 is built from 17 residues. Germline CDR1 is SGHTA and CDR2 is FQGNSA. CDR3 residues: CASSLEPGRSSYNEQYF. Here the CDR3 DNA reads TGTGCCAGCAGCCTAGAACCCGGCCGGAGCTCCTACAATGAGCAGTACTTC.

This chain links TRBV5-6 with TRBJ1-2; D gene unclear. The germline V gene has CDR1 SGHDT and CDR2 YYEEEE. With 5 bases removed from V and 9 bases from J, the gap between germline ends came to 14 bases. The CDR3 spans 12 residues. The CDR3 sequence is CASRSSAGSYTF. CDR3 in DNA: TGTGCCAGCAGATCAAGTGCGGGAAGCTACACCTTC.

This chain connects TRBV24-1 to TRBJ2-2; TRBD1 might be the D (6 bases). Looked up from germline, CDR1 is KGHDR and CDR2 is SFDVKD. Trimming took off 3 bases at V and 9 bases at J, with 16 bases between the two ends. This CDR3 region has 15 residues. The CDR3 spells CATSDPRTVLRELFF. The CDR3 DNA reads TGTGCCACCAGTGATCCTCGGACAGTCCTCAGGGAGCTGTTTTTT.

To note about this clonotype: This clone may be a read error of a much larger clone one base away. The chain couples TRBV15 to TRBJ2-3, with a tentative D call TRBD2 (6 bases). The CDR3 runs 15 residues. Germline CDR1 reads LNHNV; CDR2 reads YYDKDF (reference sequence). The DNA of the CDR3 is TGTGCCACCAACAGAGTGGGGGGTACCGCAGATACGCAGTATTTT. Translation: CATNRVGGTADTQYF. The complete variable domain, with remaining parts taken from reference TRBV15 and TRBJ2-3, reads DAMVIQNPRYQVTQFGKPVTLSCSQTLNHNVMYWYQQKSSQAPKLLFHYYDKDFNNEADTPDNFQSRRPNTSFCFLDIRSPGLGDTAMYLCATNRVGGTADTQYFGPGTRLTVL.

In its sample, this clonotype was seen a few times. The V and J genes are TRBV12-3 or TRBV12-4 and TRBJ2-7, with TRBD1 matching 8 bases. The V gene end was trimmed by 3 bases and the J gene end by 2 bases; junction bases not matched to a gene: 12. The CDR3 length is 17 residues. This CDR3 reads CASSLTGQGKTTYEQYF. The CDR3 DNA sequence: TGTGCCAGCAGTTTGACAGGACAGGGAAAAACCACCTACGAGCAGTACTTC.

In this sample, this clonotype turned up once. The CDR3 coding sequence is TGCAGTGCCCATCCCGGGACTAGCGCCAATGAGCAGTTCTTC. Translating gives CSAHPGTSANEQFF. V is TRBV20-1 and J is TRBJ2-1, with 10 bases fitting TRBD2. V gave up 6 bases and J gave up 6 bases; unmatched junction bases: 8. There are 14 residues in the CDR3. From germline, CDR1 is DFQATT and CDR2 SNEGSKA (reference sequence).

The chain carries TRBV18 and TRBJ2-7; TRBD2 is a possible D gene (5 bases). TRBJ2-5 explains the end of the DNA better; the J call may be wrong. The CDR3 consists of 11 residues. Germline V gene lookup returns CDR1 KGHSH and CDR2 LQKENI. In DNA form, the CDR3 reads TGTGCCAGCCTCGAGGGAGAGACCCAGTACTTC. This encodes CASLEGETQYF.

This clonotype was detected a few times. The chain has TRBV5-5 and TRBJ2-7, with TRBD2 as a possible D gene (5 bases). This CDR3 has 14 residues. Per germline, CDR1 SGHKS and CDR2 YYEKEE (reference sequence). The V gene lost 0 bases and the J gene lost 3 bases, with 10 bases spanning the gap. The CDR3 loop reads CASSLEAENYEQYF. CDR3 coding DNA: TGTGCCAGCAGCTTGGAAGCGGAAAACTACGAGCAGTACTTC.

This clonotype has more than one count but fewer than ten. The chain has TRBV20-1 and TRBJ1-4, with D possibly matching TRBD1 (5 bases). Per the germline V gene, CDR1 is DFQATT and CDR2 is SNEGSKA (reference sequence). The CDR3 loop spans 15 amino acids. Trimming stripped 0 bases from V and 1 base from J, with 9 bases between. CDR3 loop: CSARDKRGTNEKLFF. CDR3 nucleotides: TGCAGTGCTAGAGATAAGAGGGGAACTAATGAAAAACTGTTTTTT.

The chain employs TRBV9 and TRBJ2-3; 13 bases map to TRBD2. In germline, CDR1 is SGDLS, CDR2 YYNGEE. V shed 4 bases and J 1 base; nucleotides not matched to a gene: 9. The CDR3 length is 18 residues. The CDR3 DNA sequence: TGTGCCAGCAGCTTGGGACTAGCGGGACCCTCCCGCACAGATACGCAGTATTTT. Translating it yields CASSLGLAGPSRTDTQYF. The variable domain in full, completed from reference TRBV9 and TRBJ2-3, reads DSGVTQTPKHLITATGQRVTLRCSPRSGDLSVYWYQQSLDQGLQFLIQYYNGEERAKGNILERFSAQQFPDLHSELNLSSLELGDSALYFCASSLGLAGPSRTDTQYFGPGTRLTVL.

V is TRBV27 and J is TRBJ2-7; possible D gene TRBD2, 5 bases. This CDR3 has 17 amino acids. V lost 4 bases, J lost 2 bases, and 21 bases lay in between. CDR1 and CDR2 (germline): MNHEY, SMNVEV (reference sequence). The CDR3 DNA sequence: TGTGCCAGCAGTTCCTCCCGAGGGTCCGCACGCCCCTACGAGCAGTACTTC. It specifies CASSSSRGSARPYEQYF.

The chain employs TRBV7-9 and TRBJ1-5; 8 bases align to TRBD1. The length of the CDR3 is 16 residues. CDR1 SEHNR and CDR2 FQNEAQ come from the germline V gene (reference sequence). With 1 base clipped from V and 6 bases from J, the junction kept 8 bases outside the gene matches. The CDR3 DNA reads as TGTGCCAGCAGCTTAGTTGGACAGGGCCCACTTCAGCCCCAGCATTTT. Translated: CASSLVGQGPLQPQHF.

The chain has TRBV15 and TRBJ1-6; a possible D gene is TRBD1 (5 bases). This CDR3 is 19 amino acids long. CDR1 and CDR2 (germline): LNHNV, YYDKDF (reference sequence). The V end lost 1 base, the J end lost 0 bases, and 16 bases lay between the germline ends. The chain's CDR3 is CATSRAGRVFYSYNSPLHF. CDR3 DNA: TGTGCCACCAGCAGAGCTGGCAGGGTCTTCTACTCCTATAATTCACCCCTCCACTTT.

For this clonotype: A much larger clone lies one base from this, so it may be a read error. The rearrangement uses TRBV20-1 and TRBJ2-1; D is possibly TRBD2 (5 bases). V lost 6 bases to trimming and J lost 10 bases, with 19 bases between them. This CDR3 has 13 amino acids. The V gene's germline CDR1 is DFQATT and CDR2 SNEGSKA (reference sequence). CDR3 in amino acids: CSAVARNSYEQFF. The DNA of the CDR3 is TGCAGTGCCGTAGCGCGGAATTCCTACGAGCAGTTCTTC.

The V gene is TRBV27, the J gene TRBJ1-5; TRBD1 is a possible D gene (5 bases). V dropped 8 bases and J dropped 7 bases, with 12 bases sitting between them. Germline V CDR1 and CDR2: MNHEY, SMNVEV (reference sequence). The CDR3 is 12 amino acids. The CDR3 sequence: CASGEGRQPQHF. As DNA, the CDR3 is TGTGCCAGCGGAGAGGGGAGACAGCCCCAGCATTTT.

The chain combines TRBV6-1 with TRBJ2-1, with 10 positions matching TRBD2. V gave up 2 bases and J gave up 9 bases; unmatched junction bases: 7. Looked up from germline, CDR1 is MNHNS and CDR2 is SASEGT. This CDR3 has 15 residues. For the CDR3, the DNA is TGTGCCAGCAGTGAATATTGGTTAGCGGGGGGTGAGCAGTTCTTC. This sequence encodes CASSEYWLAGGEQFF.

V gene TRBV7-2 combines with J gene TRBJ1-5; possibly TRBD1 for D (6 bases). The CDR3 sequence is 14 residues long. Germline-derived CDR1 and CDR2 are SGHTA and FQGNSA. The V end lost 5 bases, the J end lost 4 bases, and 12 bases lay between the germline ends. The CDR3 sequence is CASSPSDRNQPQHF. CDR3 bases: TGTGCCAGCAGCCCAAGCGACAGGAATCAGCCCCAGCATTTT.

There are a few counts of this clonotype. The V and J genes are TRBV4-1 and TRBJ1-2; a weak D match, TRBD1 (5 bases). Per the germline V gene, CDR1 is MGHRA and CDR2 is YSYEKL. The V end lost 2 bases, the J end lost 2 bases, and 21 bases lay between the germline ends. The CDR3 extends over 18 amino acids. The CDR3 DNA sequence: TGCGCCAGCAGCCAATGGGGACTGGGCGTACGTGGAAACTATGGCTACACCTTC. Translated: CASSQWGLGVRGNYGYTF.

This clonotype was picked up a small number of times. The chain employs TRBV20-1 and TRBJ1-6; D remains ambiguous. The CDR3 spans 15 residues. Trimming stripped 1 base from V and 0 bases from J, with 7 bases between. Per the germline V gene, CDR1 is DFQATT and CDR2 is SNEGSKA (reference sequence). The CDR3 region has the DNA TGCAGTGCTAGAGCGCCGAGCTCCTATAATTCACCCCTCCACTTT. Protein product: CSARAPSSYNSPLHF.

The chain uses TRBV12-3 or TRBV12-4 and TRBJ1-1; D gene uncertain. Trimming stripped 6 bases from V and 8 bases from J, with 16 bases between. The CDR3 spans 13 residues. For the CDR3, the DNA is TGTGCCAGCAGCCTCCGGGCCGCTAAAGAAGCTTTCTTT. The encoded protein is CASSLRAAKEAFF.

This clonotype was detected a few times. The CDR3 sequence: CSARDNEGQRSEAFF. The CDR3 DNA reads as TGCAGTGCTAGAGATAATGAGGGACAAAGATCTGAAGCTTTCTTT. The chain is built from TRBV20-1 and TRBJ1-1; weak D call: TRBD1 (6 bases). V was pared by 0 bases and J by 6 bases, with 17 bases between. The CDR3 contains 15 residues. Germline CDR1 reads DFQATT; CDR2 reads SNEGSKA (reference sequence).

This chain links TRBV10-3 with TRBJ2-3, with D possibly TRBD2 on 6 matching bases. The CDR3 totals 15 residues. The ends were cut back, 4 bases at V and 0 bases at J, with 11 bases in the middle. Looked up from germline, CDR1 is ENHRY and CDR2 is SYGVKD. CDR3 nucleotides: TGTGCCATCAGTGGGGAGGCGGTTAGCACAGATACGCAGTATTTT. Translated, it gives CAISGEAVSTDTQYF.

Concerning this clonotype itself: A clone one base away is much larger, so this may be a read error. The chain couples TRBV3-1 to TRBJ2-1; D unclear. Germline V gene lookup returns CDR1 LGHDT and CDR2 YNNKEL (reference sequence). Trimming took 5 bases from V and 7 from J, leaving 6 bases between them. The CDR3 runs 11 residues. In DNA, the CDR3 is TGTGCCAGCAGCGTACAAAATGAGCAGTTCTTC. Encoded protein: CASSVQNEQFF.

As concerns this clonotype: Germline and junction disagree at one end, which may indicate a read error. The gene calls are TRBV29-1 and TRBJ1-3; D is possibly TRBD1 (5 bases). The CDR3 runs to 13 residues. From germline, CDR1 is SQVTM and CDR2 ANQGSEA. For the CDR3, the DNA is TGCGGCGTTGCAAGGGGCACCGGAAACACCATATATTTT. This translates into CGVARGTGNTIYF.